This is a list of T cell receptor beta chains from one sample in a study of blood T cell repertoires in COVID-19. Only in-frame clones appear in the TCRdb table, and some are missing; sequencing was by immunoSEQ multiplex PCR. The profile shows tens of thousands of clones, 84% of them singletons. The sequenced sample was peripheral blood. The origin of the receptors is a man in his forties or fifties with acute or convalescent COVID-19. Each CDR3 is given with its conserved first and last residue. The D gene is left open where the match is weak. Clone size is shown for a subset of rows, as once, few, many or a class of expanded clone.

v_call	d_call	j_call	clone_size	cdr3_aa	cdr3_nt
TRBV7-9	NA	TRBJ2-3	NA	CASRSGRRGSDTQYF	TGTGCCAGCAGATCCGGGCGGAGGGGTTCAGATACGCAGTATTTT
TRBV11-2	TRBD1	TRBJ2-5	NA	CASSSLAGTGEETQYF	TGTGCCAGCAGCTCGCTGGCAGGGACAGGGGAAGAGACCCAGTACTTC
TRBV7-6	NA	TRBJ2-5	NA	CASSPYRDTYQETQYF	TGTGCCAGCAGCCCTTACCGGGACACGTACCAAGAGACCCAGTACTTC
TRBV11-2	NA	TRBJ1-2	NA	CASSHRVLRGYTF	TGTGCCAGCAGCCACCGGGTATTACGGGGCTACACCTTC
TRBV12-3/TRBV12-4	NA	TRBJ1-5	NA	CASSLRVNQPQHF	TGTGCCAGCAGTTTACGGGTCAATCAGCCCCAGCATTTT
TRBV6-6	TRBD2	TRBJ2-7	NA	CASRGATSGVTYEQYF	TGTGCCAGCAGGGGGGCGACTAGCGGGGTTACCTACGAGCAGTACTTC
TRBV6-5	TRBD1	TRBJ2-5	NA	CASSRQGAAETQYF	TGTGCCAGCAGCCGACAGGGGGCAGCGGAGACCCAGTACTTC
TRBV9	TRBD2	TRBJ2-7	NA	CASSVLAGGHEQYF	TGTGCCAGCAGCGTCCTAGCGGGAGGCCACGAGCAGTACTTC
TRBV19	TRBD1	TRBJ2-3	NA	CASSTVRGQGTDTQYF	TGTGCCAGTAGTACGGTCCGGGGACAGGGGACAGATACGCAGTATTTT
TRBV7-9	NA	TRBJ2-3	NA	CASNPRRGLPIRNTQYF	TGTGCCAGCAATCCTCGGAGGGGACTGCCTATCAGGAATACGCAGTATTTT
TRBV7-2	TRBD1	TRBJ2-7	NA	CASSLATGISSYEQYF	TGTGCCAGCAGCTTAGCGACAGGGATCTCCTCCTACGAGCAGTACTTC
TRBV7-6	TRBD2	TRBJ2-1	NA	CASSLPSLLAGSRGEQFF	TGTGCCAGCAGCTTGCCCTCTCTACTAGCGGGATCACGGGGTGAGCAGTTCTTC
TRBV9	TRBD1	TRBJ1-2	NA	CASSVGQGWSGYTF	TGTGCCAGCAGCGTAGGACAGGGGTGGTCTGGCTACACCTTC
TRBV10-3	NA	TRBJ1-2	once	CATPNKTGYGYTF	TGTGCCACCCCGAATAAGACAGGCTATGGCTACACCTTC
TRBV10-1	TRBD1	TRBJ2-2	NA	CASNPLRGRGPPGELFF	TGCGCCAGCAACCCCCTGAGGGGAAGGGGGCCCCCCGGGGAGCTGTTTTTT
TRBV28	TRBD2	TRBJ2-3	NA	CASSEASGHTDTQYF	TGTGCCAGCAGCGAAGCTAGCGGACACACAGATACGCAGTATTTT
TRBV4-2	TRBD1	TRBJ1-2	NA	CASSQDSTGVDYGYTF	TGTGCCAGCAGCCAAGATTCGACAGGGGTGGACTATGGCTACACCTTC
TRBV28	TRBD1	TRBJ2-3	NA	CASSTTGFGTDTQYF	TGTGCCAGCAGTACGACAGGGTTTGGCACAGATACGCAGTATTTT
TRBV7-9	NA	TRBJ1-6	NA	CASSFERERNSPLHF	TGTGCCAGCAGCTTCGAGAGGGAGAGGAATTCACCCCTCCACTTT
TRBV30	TRBD1	TRBJ1-4	NA	CAGTGARRGEKLFF	TGTGCCGGGACAGGGGCCCGAAGGGGGGAAAAACTGTTTTTT
TRBV6-4	NA	TRBJ1-6	NA	CASRKQGNSPLHF	TGTGCCAGCAGGAAACAGGGAAATTCACCCCTCCACTTT
TRBV7-9	TRBD1	TRBJ2-6	NA	CASSSPTGGRSGANVLTF	TGTGCCAGCAGCAGTCCCACAGGGGGTAGATCTGGGGCCAACGTCCTGACTTTC
TRBV7-9	NA	TRBJ1-1	NA	CAAIGGGTEAFF	TGTGCCGCAATAGGGGGAGGGACTGAAGCTTTCTTT
TRBV6-5	NA	TRBJ1-4	NA	CASRKGRVNEKLFF	TGTGCCAGCAGAAAGGGCAGGGTCAATGAAAAACTGTTTTTT